This record covers a single TCR beta chain. This clonotype was counted between two and nine times. Its specific antigen is unknown. Qualities for individual bases were not recorded, and no much larger clone is one base off. This record comes from a study of response to subunit inactivated influenza vaccine (dated by TCRdb to the late 2010s). Some background on the complete study: To follow how T cells responded to a trivalent subunit inactivated influenza vaccine, the researchers relied on deep quantitative profiling of the T cell receptor repertoire.

The library was generated by RT-PCR. The instrument given in TCRdb is Illumina HiSeq 2500. TCRdb reanalyzed the raw reads on its own, using fastp at Q25 for trimming and MiXCR for clone calling, and kept in-frame beta chains. Records with the same CDR3 protein are collapsed into one entry carrying the most frequent genes and DNA. This sample has under 800,000 distinct CDR3 sequences in its table, and approximately 13% of those were observed once. The ten top clones hold roughly 6.4% of the sample. Trimming takes 6 bases off V and 5 bases off J; junction bases not matched to a gene: 7. The CDR3 goes from the cysteine to the phenylalanine over 15 residues. Of the read, only the CDR3 DNA is kept; its 45 bases are in frame from base 1. Paper-wide results and their limitations: The authors suggested that each seasonal influenza vaccination may recruit only a limited number of new T cells.

The specimen comprised PBMCs from blood, sampled less than 15 days before vaccination. This chain is built from TRBV12-3 or TRBV12-4 and TRBJ2-6; the junction holds 7 bases that match TRBD1. The TCR was taken from a man between 50 and 59 years old who received an inactivated influenza vaccine. Donor details come from another sample of the same person, matched by shared clones. The sequenced DNA: TGTGCCAGCAGCCTCGGGACAGCTTGGGCCAACGTCCTGACTTTC. Its protein is CASSLGTAWANVLTF.